This T cell receptor beta chain was recovered during a study of blood T cell repertoires in COVID-19 (TCRdb year 2020). In the study overall: The collaborator samples originated in the United States, Italy and Spain and spanned the acute and convalescent phases of COVID-19. The prospective study material was composed of cDNA or gDNA derived from T cells, B-cell-depleted T cells, or PBMCs. A de-identified subject ID, COVID-19 status, age in years and sex were almost always included in the sample metadata. HLA class I and class II types, where available, came from metadata supplied by the sample provider rather than from assay-based typing. Samples came from the ongoing ImmuneRACE study (first 160 participants) plus 1,254 subjects from 6 global collaborators. Deeply sampled blood TCRbeta repertoires from subjects exposed to, actively infected with, or recovered from COVID-19 were included in the dataset. The repertoires were made available in a free public database intended to serve as a resource for research on the immune response to SARS-CoV-2.

The study at large found these results: Clinical and demographic metadata were provided uncurated, with the amount varying by source and participant.

Each collaborating institution followed its own protocols to collect whole blood in K2EDTA tubes. For TCRbeta analysis, collaborator samples were shipped as frozen whole blood, as isolated PBMCs, or as DNA extracted from either sample type. The CDR3 has 16 amino acids, counting the end cysteine and phenylalanine. This entry keeps only the CDR3 DNA: 48 bases, framed from base 1. CDR1 and CDR2 are drawn from the germline V gene: SGHTA, FQGNSA. V is shortened by 5 bases, J by 4 bases, and the region joining them spans 19 bases. TCRbeta CDR3 regions were amplified from genomic DNA using the immunoSEQ Assay, a bias-controlled multiplex PCR. In the original analysis: The number of nucleated cells in each sample was estimated from the amplification of reference gene primers within the assay. Sequence reads were collapsed and filtered to measure the absolute abundance of every unique TCRbeta CDR3 rearrangement. For each sample, productive Simpson clonality was calculated as the square root of Simpson's diversity index across productive rearrangements. Here the immuneACCESS table is served through TCRdb, limited to in-frame sequences with V and J called. Missing clones are a known gap in these copies; in checked studies unresolved V genes cover under half, and the rest lacks a known reason. The D gene and trimming were derived from the DNA, and the V and J assignments and clone size from that table. Present in this sample are 130,000 or so clones, around 87% of which were seen just once. Of the sample, 2% to 2.5% falls within the top ten clones.

About this clone: There is no known antigen for this receptor. The sample holds no much larger clone one base away, and base qualities are not on file.

The sample consisted of peripheral blood. The clonotype was recovered from a man aged 50 to 60 with active COVID-19. Recombination connected TRBV7-2 to TRBJ2-3; TRBD1 is possibly the D segment (8 matching bases). The base sequence is TGTGCCAGCAGCCGCGACAGGGGCGGGGGTTCAGATACGCAGTATTTT. Its coded protein is CASSRDRGGGSDTQYF.